A single sample gave rise to the 32 T cell receptor beta chains below, sequenced in a study of OX40 agonist ivuxolimab in advanced cancers. The library was generated by the immunoSEQ multiplex PCR assay. Sourced from immuneACCESS, this table was stored by TCRdb with only in-frame sequences that have V and J called. A share of the clones is absent; for the studies checked, an unresolved V gene accounts for under half, and the remainder has no known explanation. In all, the sample holds 70,000 to 95,000 clones, and 90% of those were seen once. Jointly, the top ten make up approximately 0.3% of the sample. This sample comprised CD4+ or CD8+ T cells sorted from blood, obtained in a trial of the OX40 agonist ivuxolimab. The receptors were gathered from an adult with an advanced solid tumor such as melanoma, head and neck, liver or kidney cancer.

On this clone itself: This CDR3 is also generated by other DNA sequences in the sample. J is TRBJ2-3 and V is TRBV20-1; the D is unclear. Trimming took off 5 bases at V and 0 bases at J, with 3 bases between the two ends. This CDR3 has 11 residues. The germline V gene encodes CDR1 DFQATT and CDR2 SNEGSKA (reference sequence). The CDR3: CSARSTDTQYF. CDR3 sequence (DNA): TGCAGTGCTCGAAGCACAGATACGCAGTATTTT.

V gene TRBV30 combines with J gene TRBJ1-3; possible D gene TRBD1, 5 bases. The CDR3 loop spans 15 amino acids. Germline V CDR1 and CDR2: GTSNPN, SVGIG (reference sequence). The V gene lost 8 bases and the J gene lost 0 bases, with 17 bases spanning the gap. CDR3 region: CAAKEGSLSGNTIYF. Written as DNA, the CDR3 is TGTGCCGCCAAGGAGGGGTCACTCTCTGGAAACACCATATATTTT.

This sequence joins TRBV19 and TRBJ1-4; weak D call: TRBD1 (5 bases). The germline CDR1 and CDR2 sequences are LNHDA and SQIVND (reference sequence). Trimming removed 3 bases at V and 3 bases at J, with 11 bases between. The CDR3 totals 15 residues. The CDR3 region is CASSIPTASNEKLFF. The CDR3 bases are TGTGCCAGTAGTATCCCGACAGCATCTAATGAAAAACTGTTTTTT.

CDR3 residues: CASSLRGTDNSPLHF. For the CDR3, the DNA is TGTGCCAGCAGCCTCCGGGGGACGGATAATTCACCCCTCCACTTT. The V and J genes are TRBV14 and TRBJ1-6; D perhaps matches TRBD1 (5 bases). Germline loops: CDR1 SGHDN, CDR2 FVKESK. The CDR3 has 15 amino acids. The V end lost 4 bases, the J end lost 5 bases, and 12 bases lay between the germline ends. Based on the CDR3 plus reference TRBV14 and TRBJ1-6, the full variable domain is EAGVTQFPSHSVIEKGQTVTLRCDPISGHDNLYWYRRVMGKEIKFLLHFVKESKQDESGMPNNRFLAERTGGTYSTLKVQPAELEDSGVYFCASSLRGTDNSPLHFGNGTRLTVT.

The J gene is TRBJ1-1, the V gene TRBV6-1, with D possibly matching TRBD1 (6 bases). The V end was cut by 7 bases, the J end by 0 bases, with 12 bases between. The V gene's germline CDR1 is MNHNS and CDR2 SASEGT. CDR3 size: 14 residues. CDR3 sequence reads: CASTSRGVNTEAFF. DNA of the CDR3: TGTGCCAGCACCTCGAGGGGGGTGAACACTGAAGCTTTCTTT.

The genes are TRBV11-1 and TRBJ1-1, with 7 bases fitting TRBD1. The junction had 6 bases not matched to a gene; V was cut back by 3 bases and J by 2 bases. Looked up from germline, CDR1 is SGHAT and CDR2 is FQDESV (reference sequence). The CDR3 runs to 15 residues. CDR3 sequence (DNA): TGTGCCAGCAGCTTTTTAGGGGGCTATAACACTGAAGCTTTCTTT. It yields the protein CASSFLGGYNTEAFF.

This clone was counted once. The chain carries TRBV5-1 and TRBJ2-5; D remains ambiguous. The J call may be faulty, since TRBJ2-7 better matches the DNA end. From germline, CDR1 is SGHRS and CDR2 YFSETQ. The CDR3 runs to 14 residues. The CDR3 DNA reads TGCGCCAGCAGCTTGGAAGGCAACCCCGGCGAGCAGTACTTC. Its protein product is CASSLEGNPGEQYF.

The chain links TRBV11-2 to TRBJ1-6; D is possibly TRBD1 (6 bases). CDR3 length: 15 residues. V lost 4 bases, J lost 6 bases, and 13 bases lay in between. Germline CDR1 is SGHAT and CDR2 is FQNNGV. The CDR3 is CASSSLRTVNSPLHF. CDR3 sequence (DNA): TGTGCCAGCAGCTCCCTTCGGACAGTTAATTCACCCCTCCACTTT.

The chain joins TRBV25-1 to TRBJ1-1; no definite D call. This CDR3 contains 14 residues. Germline values: CDR1 MGHDK, CDR2 SYGVNS. V was trimmed by 6 bases and J by 4 bases, leaving 15 bases between them. The CDR3, as DNA: TGTGCCAGCAGCGATGGATTAGTGGGCACTGAAGCTTTCTTT. As protein: CASSDGLVGTEAFF.

The rearrangement links TRBV7-8 to TRBJ2-3, with TRBD1 matching over 9 bases. The CDR3 runs 14 residues. V trimming: 5 bases; J trimming: 6 bases; junction bases outside the gene matches: 6. Germline V gene data show CDR1 as SGHVS and CDR2 as FQNEAQ. CDR3 loop: CASSLGTGRDTQYF. CDR3 nucleotides: TGTGCCAGCAGCCTAGGGACAGGGCGGGATACGCAGTATTTT.

CDR3 loop: CASSYSGQGANEQFF. The CDR3 DNA sequence: TGTGCCAGCAGTTACTCGGGACAAGGCGCAAATGAGCAGTTCTTC. The rearrangement links TRBV6-5 to TRBJ2-1, with D possibly matching TRBD1 (6 bases). Germline CDR1 reads MNHEY; CDR2 reads SVGAGI. Trimming removed 0 bases at V and 7 bases at J, with 13 bases between. This CDR3 has 15 residues.

This rearrangement joins TRBV7-9 to TRBJ2-4, with 9 bases fitting TRBD1. J was trimmed by 0 bases and V by 5 bases; bases with no gene match: 8. The CDR3 loop spans 17 amino acids. Per the germline V gene, CDR1 is SEHNR and CDR2 is FQNEAQ (reference sequence). The CDR3 nucleotides read TGTGCCAGCAGCGTTTCCGGGACAGGGCTAGCCAAAAACATTCAGTACTTC. It codes for CASSVSGTGLAKNIQYF.

J is TRBJ2-2 and V is TRBV15; D uncertain. The CDR3 runs 15 residues. The V gene's germline CDR1 is LNHNV and CDR2 YYDKDF (reference sequence). V gave up 0 bases and J gave up 3 bases, with 8 bases separating them. The CDR3 region has the DNA TGTGCCACCAGCAGAGATTCGGAATACACCGGGGAGCTGTTTTTT. This gives the protein CATSRDSEYTGELFF.

J is TRBJ2-2 and V is TRBV19, with 8 bases that match TRBD2. Germline CDR1 LNHDA, CDR2 SQIVND (reference sequence). The CDR3 runs to 17 residues. V gave up 3 bases and J gave up 4 bases; unmatched junction bases: 10. CDR3 nucleotides: TGTGCCAGTAGTATTTCGGGGGGGCGGTTAAGCACCGGGGAGCTGTTTTTT. Its translation is CASSISGGRLSTGELFF.

J is TRBJ1-2 and V is TRBV5-4, with D possibly matching TRBD1 (5 bases). Germline CDR1 SGHNT, CDR2 YYREEE (reference sequence). V was clipped by 2 bases and J by 4 bases, with 15 bases between them. This CDR3 spans 15 amino acids. The CDR3 region is CASSLNQGLSYGYTF. For the CDR3, the DNA is TGTGCCAGCAGCTTAAATCAGGGCCTCTCCTATGGCTACACCTTC.

The V call is TRBV27, the J call TRBJ2-5, with a tentative D call TRBD1 (5 bases). The V end lost 3 bases, the J end lost 2 bases, and 7 bases lay between the germline ends. Germline assignment: CDR1 MNHEY and CDR2 SMNVEV (reference sequence). The CDR3 is 13 amino acids. CDR3 in DNA: TGTGCCAGCAGTTTGGGGCAGCAAGAGACCCAGTACTTC. This gives the protein CASSLGQQETQYF.

The rearrangement links TRBV7-2 to TRBJ1-1; D might be TRBD1 (5 bases). Germline lookup yields CDR1 SGHTA and CDR2 FQGNSA. The CDR3 spans 16 residues. The ends were cut back, 5 bases at V and 1 base at J, with 17 bases in the middle. Here the CDR3 reads CASSLGTTVSNTEAFF. CDR3 DNA sequence: TGTGCCAGCAGCCTCGGGACGACCGTCTCGAACACTGAAGCTTTCTTT.

J is TRBJ2-7 and V is TRBV2; 12 nucleotides align to TRBD1. V dropped 6 bases and J dropped 6; count of bases not matched to a gene: 3. The CDR3 consists of 13 residues. The germline CDR1 and CDR2 sequences are SNHLY and FYNNEI. For the CDR3, the DNA is TGTGCCAGCAGGGGACAGGGGGCTACCGAGCAGTACGTC. Amino acid sequence: CASRGQGATEQYV.

V is TRBV2 and J is TRBJ2-3; 8 nucleotides match TRBD1. V lost 7 bases and J lost 2; bases outside the gene matches: 11. This CDR3 has 16 amino acids. Germline V gives CDR1 SNHLY, CDR2 FYNNEI. The CDR3 DNA sequence: TGTGCCAGCACCCCCCAGGGGGCCGGTACCACAGATACGCAGTATTTT. It codes for CASTPQGAGTTDTQYF.

The gene calls are TRBV6-1 and TRBJ1-2; the match to TRBD1 covers 7 bases. Germline lookup yields CDR1 MNHNS and CDR2 SASEGT. The CDR3 contains 15 residues. Trimming removed 6 bases from V and 0 bases from J; junction bases left unmatched: 7. Here the CDR3 reads CASSEAGTANYGYTF. CDR3 DNA sequence: TGTGCCAGCAGCGAGGCCGGGACAGCTAACTATGGCTACACCTTC.

This sequence joins TRBV27 and TRBJ1-1, with 11 bases aligning to TRBD1. The V gene end was trimmed by 6 bases and the J gene end by 0 bases; junction bases not matched to a gene: 9. There are 17 residues in the CDR3. Germline CDR1 MNHEY, CDR2 SMNVEV (reference sequence). CDR3 coding DNA: TGTGCCAGCAGCCAACGGGGACAGGGGGTTATGAACACTGAAGCTTTCTTT. This encodes CASSQRGQGVMNTEAFF.

The rearrangement joins TRBV18 to TRBJ1-1; 9 bases agree with TRBD1. The V gene end was trimmed by 5 bases and the J gene end by 1 base; junction bases not matched to a gene: 2. The CDR3 is 14 residues long. Germline V lookup: CDR1 KGHSH, CDR2 LQKENI. CDR3 DNA: TGTGCCAGCTCAAGGGACAGGGAGAACACTGAAGCTTTCTTT. Encoded protein: CASSRDRENTEAFF.

The gene calls are TRBV5-1 and TRBJ1-3; weak D call: TRBD1 (5 bases). Per the germline V gene, CDR1 is SGHRS and CDR2 is YFSETQ. This CDR3 is 16 amino acids long. Trimming pared 0 bases from V and 0 bases from J, leaving 10 bases between. CDR3 protein: CASSLVFQGSGNTIYF. The CDR3 nucleotides are TGCGCCAGCAGCTTGGTTTTCCAGGGCTCTGGAAACACCATATATTTT. Supplemented by reference TRBV5-1 and TRBJ1-3, the full variable domain reads KAGVTQTPRYLIKTRGQQVTLSCSPISGHRSVSWYQQTPGQGLQFLFEYFSETQRNKGNFPGRFSGRQFSNSRSEMNVSTLELGDSALYLCASSLVFQGSGNTIYFGEGSWLTVV.

The DNA for the CDR3 is TGTGCCAGCTCACCCGGGTTAGGTTTTGGCACAGATACGCAGTATTTT. This translates into CASSPGLGFGTDTQYF. This chain links TRBV18 with TRBJ2-3; D gene unclear. Germline values: CDR1 KGHSH, CDR2 LQKENI. Deletions cut 3 bases from V and 1 base from J, with 14 bases between. This CDR3 comprises 16 residues. Variable domain in full (rest from reference TRBV18 and TRBJ2-3): NAGVMQNPRHLVRRRGQEARLRCSPMKGHSHVYWYRQLPEEGLKFMVYLQKENIIDESGMPKERFSAEFPKEGPSILRIQQVVRGDSAAYFCASSPGLGFGTDTQYFGPGTRLTVL.

J is TRBJ2-5 and V is TRBV6-5; D may be TRBD1 (6 bases). V was cut by 6 bases and J by 5 bases, with 13 bases left in between. The CDR3 has 13 amino acids. Germline CDR1 is MNHEY and CDR2 is SVGAGI. The CDR3 loop is CASSPDSRETQYF. The CDR3 coding sequence is TGTGCCAGCAGCCCGGACAGCCGTGAGACCCAGTACTTC.

The J gene is TRBJ2-1, the V gene TRBV7-2; no firm D call. V was clipped by 5 bases and J by 7 bases, with 9 bases between them. CDR1 and CDR2 from the germline V gene are SGHTA and FQGNSA. The CDR3 is made up of 12 amino acids. The DNA for the CDR3 is TGTGCCAGCAGCGAGCACGTGAATGAGCAGTTCTTC. Protein product: CASSEHVNEQFF.

This sequence joins TRBV25-1 and TRBJ1-1; D call uncertain. Trimming cost V 2 bases and J 0 bases, with 10 bases left between them. The CDR3 has 15 residues. The V gene's germline CDR1 is MGHDK and CDR2 SYGVNS. CDR3 loop: CASSEQGRMNTEAFF. In nucleotides, the CDR3 is TGTGCCAGCAGTGAACAAGGCAGAATGAACACTGAAGCTTTCTTT.

CDR3 residues: CASSPKTGTSGGRTDTQYF. CDR3 nucleotide sequence: TGTGCCAGCAGCCCCAAAACCGGGACTAGCGGGGGCCGCACAGATACGCAGTATTTT. V gene TRBV7-9 combines with J gene TRBJ2-3, with 14 bases lining up with TRBD2. The junction had 11 bases not matched to a gene; V was cut back by 5 bases and J by 1 base. This CDR3 is built from 19 residues. Per germline, CDR1 SEHNR and CDR2 FQNEAQ (reference sequence).

The V and J genes are TRBV28 and TRBJ2-1; a weak D match, TRBD1 (6 bases). Germline loops: CDR1 MDHEN, CDR2 SYDVKM. The CDR3 runs to 15 residues. V was trimmed by 2 bases and J by 9 bases, leaving 17 bases between them. CDR3: CASSLVRTVSGEQFF. The CDR3 DNA is TGTGCCAGCAGTTTAGTCAGGACAGTAAGTGGTGAGCAGTTCTTC. Variable domain in full (rest from reference TRBV28 and TRBJ2-1): DVKVTQSSRYLVKRTGEKVFLECVQDMDHENMFWYRQDPGLGLRLIYFSYDVKMKEKGDIPEGYSVSREKKERFSLILESASTNQTSMYLCASSLVRTVSGEQFFGPGTRLTVL.

The rearrangement joins TRBV27 to TRBJ2-2; D call uncertain. With 2 bases removed from V and 0 bases from J, the gap between germline ends came to 7 bases. Germline loops: CDR1 MNHEY, CDR2 SMNVEV (reference sequence). This CDR3 spans 15 amino acids. The CDR3 DNA follows: TGTGCCAGCAGTTTACGTCCCTCGAACACCGGGGAGCTGTTTTTT. Its translation is CASSLRPSNTGELFF.

V and J are TRBV11-2 and TRBJ2-5; 10 bases fit TRBD1. Trimming cost V 6 bases and J 5 bases; bases outside gene matches: 15. The CDR3 is 17 residues long. Looked up from germline, CDR1 is SGHAT and CDR2 is FQNNGV. CDR3 sequence: CASSRDRGGLVGETQYF. DNA of the CDR3: TGTGCCAGCAGTCGGGACAGGGGAGGTTTGGTGGGGGAGACCCAGTACTTC.

This rearrangement joins TRBV5-1 to TRBJ2-1; no firm D call. The V end was cut by 0 bases, the J end by 0 bases, with 4 bases between. There are 14 residues in the CDR3. Germline CDR1 reads SGHRS; CDR2 reads YFSETQ. The chain's CDR3 is CASSLASSYNEQFF. For the CDR3, the DNA is TGCGCCAGCAGCTTGGCTAGCTCCTACAATGAGCAGTTCTTC.